Here is one T cell receptor beta chain with its context. A junction end diverges from the germline sequence, so it may reflect a read error. CDR1 and CDR2 (germline): SQVTM, ANQGSEA. The CDR3 is 12 amino acids. The data derive from a study of cytomegalovirus exposure and HLA in healthy donors. The PCR ran on 60 Vbeta and 13 Jbeta primers. The table came from immunoSEQ multiplex PCR; TCRdb's copy has only in-frame clones and leaves some out. Of tens of thousands of clones detected, 70% to 80% appear once; the ten largest clones hold 5.5% to 7%. This chain uses TRBV29-1 with TRBJ1-2, with D perhaps TRBD1 (6 bases). This clonotype was obtained from a man aged 30-40 years in good health and CMV-seronegative. The specimen sequenced was PBMCs. The chain's CDR3 is CSVEQGNYGYAF. CDR3 bases: TGCAGCGTCGAACAGGGTAACTATGGCTACGCCTTC.